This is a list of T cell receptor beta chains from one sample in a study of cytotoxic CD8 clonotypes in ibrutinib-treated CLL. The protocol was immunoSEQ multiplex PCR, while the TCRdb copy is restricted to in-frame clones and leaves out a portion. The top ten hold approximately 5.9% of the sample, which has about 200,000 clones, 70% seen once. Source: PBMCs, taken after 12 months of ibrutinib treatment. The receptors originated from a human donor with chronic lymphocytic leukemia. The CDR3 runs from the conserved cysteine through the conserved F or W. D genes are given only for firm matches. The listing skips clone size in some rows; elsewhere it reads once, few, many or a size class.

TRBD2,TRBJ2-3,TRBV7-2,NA,TGTGCCAGCAGCTTAGCACGGGGGACTAGCGGGAAAACAGATACGCAGTATTTT,CASSLARGTSGKTDTQYF
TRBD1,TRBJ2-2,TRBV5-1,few,TGCGCCAGCACACCAACAGGGGGACAGAGGACCGGGGAGCTGTTTTTT,CASTPTGGQRTGELFF
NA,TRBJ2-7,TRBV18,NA,TGTGCCAGCTCACTCGATTGGTACGAGCAGTACTTC,CASSLDWYEQYF
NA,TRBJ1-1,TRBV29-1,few,TGCAGCGCTTCGAGGGTGGACACTGAAGCTTTCTTT,CSASRVDTEAFF
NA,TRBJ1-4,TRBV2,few,TGTGCCAGCAGCTGGGGACGGACAGAAAAACTGTTTTTT,CASSWGRTEKLFF
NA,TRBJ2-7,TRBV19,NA,TGTGCCAGTAGTCCGGACAGATTCTACGAGCAGTACTTC,CASSPDRFYEQYF
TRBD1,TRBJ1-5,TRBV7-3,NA,TGTGCCAGCAGCTTAACGGGACAGATCAATCAGCCCCAGCATTTT,CASSLTGQINQPQHF
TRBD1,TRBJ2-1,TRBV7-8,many,TGTGCCAGCTCAGACCCGGACAGGGCCAATGAGCAGTTCTTC,CASSDPDRANEQFF
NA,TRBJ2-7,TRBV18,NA,TGTGCCAGCTCACCACCGGCAGGCTCCTACGAGCAGTACTTC,CASSPPAGSYEQYF
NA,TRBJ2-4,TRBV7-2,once,TGTGCCAGCAGCTTAGGTTCTCGGGGGGCGGACATTCAGTACTTC,CASSLGSRGADIQYF
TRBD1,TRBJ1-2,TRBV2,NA,TGTGCCAGCAGTGGCCGTTCGACAGGGTTAGGAGGCTACACCTTC,CASSGRSTGLGGYTF
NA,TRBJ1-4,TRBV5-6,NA,TGTGCCAGCAGCCCTTACAGGAGGCAAAATGAAAAACTGTTTTTT,CASSPYRRQNEKLFF
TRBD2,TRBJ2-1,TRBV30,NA,TGTGCCTGGAGTGCGGGAATAGCGGGAGTGCATGAGCAGTTCTTC,CAWSAGIAGVHEQFF
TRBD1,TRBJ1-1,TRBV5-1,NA,TGCGCCAGCAGCCCCGCGGGACAGGGCTCGAACACTGAAGCTTTCTTT,CASSPAGQGSNTEAFF
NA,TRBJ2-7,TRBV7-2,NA,TGTGCCAGCAGCAAGGTCCGGACTTCGAGCTCCTACGAGCAGTACTTC,CASSKVRTSSSYEQYF
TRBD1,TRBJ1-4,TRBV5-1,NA,TGCGCCAGCAGCTTTACAGGGGTAGGAGAAAAACTGTTTTTT,CASSFTGVGEKLFF
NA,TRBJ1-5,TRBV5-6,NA,TGTGCCAGCAGCTTCCTCAGGGGTGGCCAGCCCCAGCATTTT,CASSFLRGGQPQHF
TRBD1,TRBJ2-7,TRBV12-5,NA,TGTGCTAGCACCAAGGGACAGGCATTCGACGAGCAGTACTTC,CASTKGQAFDEQYF
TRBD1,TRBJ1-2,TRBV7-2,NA,TGTGCCAGCACCCCGACAGGGATGACCTATGGCTACACCTTC,CASTPTGMTYGYTF
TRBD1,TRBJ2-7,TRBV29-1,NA,TGCAGCGTACGACAGGGTTTGGACGAGCAGTACTTC,CSVRQGLDEQYF
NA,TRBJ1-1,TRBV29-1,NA,TGCAGCGTTAACAGGAACACTGAAGCTTTCTTT,CSVNRNTEAFF
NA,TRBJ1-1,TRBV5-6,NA,TGTGCCAGCAGCTTGGGAATTATGAACACTGAAGCTTTCTTT,CASSLGIMNTEAFF
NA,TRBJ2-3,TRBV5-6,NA,TGTGCCAGCAGCTTGATAGCAGGGAACCCGCGGCCGCAGTATTTT,CASSLIAGNPRPQYF
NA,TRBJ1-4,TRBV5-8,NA,TGTGCCAGCAGCAAGGGGCGCTTTGTCGATGAAAAACTGTTTTTT,CASSKGRFVDEKLFF
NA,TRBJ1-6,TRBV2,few,TGTGCCAGCAGGCGGAGTAATTCACCCCTCCACTTT,CASRRSNSPLHF
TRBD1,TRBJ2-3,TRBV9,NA,TGTGCCAGCAGCTTCGGTCACCGGGACAGTTCTCTCGATACGCAGTATTTT,CASSFGHRDSSLDTQYF
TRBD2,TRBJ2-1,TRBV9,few,TGTGCCAGCAGCGTACGGACTAGTAATGAGCAGTTCTTC,CASSVRTSNEQFF
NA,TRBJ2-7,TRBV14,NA,TGTGCCAGCAGCCAATTATCGGGCTACTCCTACGAGCAGTACTTC,CASSQLSGYSYEQYF
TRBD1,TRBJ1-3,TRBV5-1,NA,TGCGCCAGCAGCTTGAGGGGGACAGACCTATCTGGAAACACCATATATTTT,CASSLRGTDLSGNTIYF
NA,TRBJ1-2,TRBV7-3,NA,TGTGCCAGCAGCTCCGAGGGACACTGGATGAGCTACACCTTC,CASSSEGHWMSYTF
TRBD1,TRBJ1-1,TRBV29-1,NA,TGCAGCGTTGAAGCCTCACGGCAGGGACAGGCTGAAGCTTTCTTT,CSVEASRQGQAEAFF
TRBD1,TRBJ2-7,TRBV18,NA,TGTGCCAGCTCACCGCCGTCGGGACAGGGCTACGAGCAGTACTTC,CASSPPSGQGYEQYF
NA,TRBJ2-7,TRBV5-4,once,TGTGCCAGCAGCTTGGGCGTGTCCGAGCAGTACTTC,CASSLGVSEQYF
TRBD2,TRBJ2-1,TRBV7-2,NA,TGTGCCAGCAGCCCGGGACTAGCGGGAGTGGATGAGCAGTTCTTC,CASSPGLAGVDEQFF
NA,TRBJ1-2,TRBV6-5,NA,TGTGCCAGCAGTCCCGGGGGAGGGGTTGGCTACACCTTC,CASSPGGGVGYTF
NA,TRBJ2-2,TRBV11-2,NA,TGTGCCAGCAGCTTTTCCTTCGGCAGGCGGAACACCGGGGAGCTGTTTTTT,CASSFSFGRRNTGELFF
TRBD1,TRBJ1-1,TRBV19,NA,TGTGCCAGTAGTATCGCGGGACAGAAAAGCACTGAAGCTTTCTTT,CASSIAGQKSTEAFF
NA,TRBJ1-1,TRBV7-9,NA,TGTGCCAGCAGCATTCCCGGACTGATGAACACTGAAGCTTTCTTT,CASSIPGLMNTEAFF
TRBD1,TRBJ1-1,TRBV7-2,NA,TGTGCCAGCAGCTACTTTGGGACAGGGGATACTGAAGCTTTCTTT,CASSYFGTGDTEAFF
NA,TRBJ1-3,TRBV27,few,TGTGCCAGCAGGCAAACAGGGAGTGGAAACACCATATATTTT,CASRQTGSGNTIYF
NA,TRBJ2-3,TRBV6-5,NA,TGTGCCAGCAGTTACCTGGATACGCAGTATTTT,CASSYLDTQYF
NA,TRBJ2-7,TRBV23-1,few,TGCGCCAGCAGTCTTGTTCCAGCTCTACAGGAAGCCTACGAGCAGTACTTC,CASSLVPALQEAYEQYF
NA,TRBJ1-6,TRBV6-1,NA,TGTGCCAGCAAAGTTCAAAGCTCCTATAATTCACCCCTCCACTTT,CASKVQSSYNSPLHF
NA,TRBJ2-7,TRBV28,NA,TGTGCCAGCAGTTTCAACGGAAGGTCCTACGAGCAGTACTTC,CASSFNGRSYEQYF
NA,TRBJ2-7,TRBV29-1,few,TGCAGCGTCGCCGAATCGCGGCAGTACTTC,CSVAESRQYF
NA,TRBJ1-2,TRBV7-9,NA,TGTGCCAGCAGCCCCTCGGGTGGGGGAGGTGGCTACACCTTC,CASSPSGGGGGYTF
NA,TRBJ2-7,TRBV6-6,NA,TGTGCCAGCAGTCCGGGACTCCTCTACGAGCAGTACTTC,CASSPGLLYEQYF
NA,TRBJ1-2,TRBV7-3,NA,TGTGCCAGCAGCTTAACCGGGCGTAACTATGGCTACACCTTC,CASSLTGRNYGYTF
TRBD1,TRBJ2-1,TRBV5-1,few,TGCGCCAGCAGCTTGCAGGGGGTTAACAATGAGCAGTTCTTC,CASSLQGVNNEQFF
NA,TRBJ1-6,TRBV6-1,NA,TGTGCCAGCAGTGGGGGGAGGGTCCCAAATTCACCCCTCCACTTT,CASSGGRVPNSPLHF